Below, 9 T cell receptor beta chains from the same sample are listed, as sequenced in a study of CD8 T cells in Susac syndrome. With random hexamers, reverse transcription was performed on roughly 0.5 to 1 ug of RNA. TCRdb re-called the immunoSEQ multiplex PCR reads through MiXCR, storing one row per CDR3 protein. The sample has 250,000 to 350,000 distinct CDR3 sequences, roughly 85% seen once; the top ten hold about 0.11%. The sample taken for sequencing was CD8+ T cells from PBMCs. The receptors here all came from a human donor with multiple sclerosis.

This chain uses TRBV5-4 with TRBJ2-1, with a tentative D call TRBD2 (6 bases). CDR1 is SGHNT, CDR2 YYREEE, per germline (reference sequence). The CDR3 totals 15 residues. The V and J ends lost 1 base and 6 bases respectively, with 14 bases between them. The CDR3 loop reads CASSLRREAFNEQFF. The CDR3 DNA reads TGTGCCAGCAGCTTGCGGAGGGAGGCGTTCAATGAGCAGTTCTTC. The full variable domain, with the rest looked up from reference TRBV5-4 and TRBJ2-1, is ETGVTQSPTHLIKTRGQQVTLRCSSQSGHNTVSWYQQALGQGPQFIFQYYREEENGRGNFPPRFSGLQFPNYSSELNVNALELDDSALYLCASSLRREAFNEQFFGPGTRLTVL.

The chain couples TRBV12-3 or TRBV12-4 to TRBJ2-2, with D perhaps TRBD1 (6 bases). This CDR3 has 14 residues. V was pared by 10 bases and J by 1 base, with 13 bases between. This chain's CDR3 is CATTQGLNTGELFF. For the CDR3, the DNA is TGTGCCACCACACAGGGATTGAACACCGGGGAGCTGTTTTTT.

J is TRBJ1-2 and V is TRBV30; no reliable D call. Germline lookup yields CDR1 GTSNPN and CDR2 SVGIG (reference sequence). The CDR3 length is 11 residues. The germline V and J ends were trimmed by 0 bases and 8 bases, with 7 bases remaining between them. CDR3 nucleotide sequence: TGTGCCTGGAGTGTACGGGAGGGCTACACCTTC. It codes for CAWSVREGYTF.

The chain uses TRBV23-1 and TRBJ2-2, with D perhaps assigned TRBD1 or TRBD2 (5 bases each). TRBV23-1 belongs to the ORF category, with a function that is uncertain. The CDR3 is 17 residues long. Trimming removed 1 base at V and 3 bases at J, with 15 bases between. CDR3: CASSQFMRGVYTGELFF. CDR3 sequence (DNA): TGCGCCAGCAGTCAATTTATGAGAGGGGTGTACACCGGGGAGCTGTTTTTT.

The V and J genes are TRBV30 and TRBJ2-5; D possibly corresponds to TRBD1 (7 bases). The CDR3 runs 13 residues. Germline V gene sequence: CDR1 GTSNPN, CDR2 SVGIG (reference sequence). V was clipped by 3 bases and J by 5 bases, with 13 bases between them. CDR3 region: CAWRSGGRETQYF. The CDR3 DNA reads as TGTGCCTGGAGATCAGGGGGGAGGGAGACCCAGTACTTC.

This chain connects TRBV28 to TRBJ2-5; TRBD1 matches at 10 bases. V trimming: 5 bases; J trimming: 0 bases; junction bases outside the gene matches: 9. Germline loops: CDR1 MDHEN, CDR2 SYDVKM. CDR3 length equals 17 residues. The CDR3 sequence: CASSLFAGTGDQETQYF. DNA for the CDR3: TGTGCCAGCAGTCTCTTCGCCGGGACAGGGGACCAAGAGACCCAGTACTTC.

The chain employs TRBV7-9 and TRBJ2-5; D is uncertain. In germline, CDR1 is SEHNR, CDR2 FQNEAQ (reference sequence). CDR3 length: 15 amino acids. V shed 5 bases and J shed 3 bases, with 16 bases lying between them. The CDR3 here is CASSQTWGTEETQYF. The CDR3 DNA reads TGTGCCAGCAGCCAAACTTGGGGAACCGAAGAGACCCAGTACTTC.

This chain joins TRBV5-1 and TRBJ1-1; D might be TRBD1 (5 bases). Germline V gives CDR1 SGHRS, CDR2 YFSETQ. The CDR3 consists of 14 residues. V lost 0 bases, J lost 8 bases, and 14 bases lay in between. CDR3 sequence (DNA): TGCGCCAGCAGCTTGGTTGGGACGGCCCGAGAAGCTTTCTTT. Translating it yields CASSLVGTAREAFF.

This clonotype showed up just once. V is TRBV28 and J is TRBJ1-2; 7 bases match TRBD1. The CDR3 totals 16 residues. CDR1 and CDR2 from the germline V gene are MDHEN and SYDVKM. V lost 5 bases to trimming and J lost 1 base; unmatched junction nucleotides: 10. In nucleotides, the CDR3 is TGTGCCAGCAGTCCCGGGACAGAAAGACTTAACTATGGCTACACCTTC. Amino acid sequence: CASSPGTERLNYGYTF.